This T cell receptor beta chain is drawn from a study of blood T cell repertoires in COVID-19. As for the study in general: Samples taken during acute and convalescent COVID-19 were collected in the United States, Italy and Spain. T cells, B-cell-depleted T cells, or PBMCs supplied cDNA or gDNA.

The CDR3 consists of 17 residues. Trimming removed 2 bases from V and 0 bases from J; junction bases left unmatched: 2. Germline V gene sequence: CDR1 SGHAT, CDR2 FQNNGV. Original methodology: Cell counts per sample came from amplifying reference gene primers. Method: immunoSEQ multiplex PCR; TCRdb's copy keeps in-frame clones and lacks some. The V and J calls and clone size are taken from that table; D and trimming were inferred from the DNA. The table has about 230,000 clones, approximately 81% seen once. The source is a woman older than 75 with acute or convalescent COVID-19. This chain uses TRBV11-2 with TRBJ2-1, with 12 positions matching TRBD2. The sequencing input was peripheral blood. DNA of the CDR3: TGTGCCAGCAGCTTAAAACTAGCGGGGGGCTCCTACAATGAGCAGTTCTTC. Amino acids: CASSLKLAGGSYNEQFF.